This paragraph reports one T cell receptor (beta chain). Assay: immunoSEQ multiplex PCR; the TCRdb copy retains only in-frame clones and omits some. This repertoire shows 50,000 to 65,000 clones, roughly nine tenths found once; its top ten account for under 13%. The data belong to a study of PD-1 blockade in classical Hodgkin lymphoma. Germline V gives CDR1 SGHTS, CDR2 YDEGEE. The germline V and J ends were trimmed by 3 bases and 1 base, with 10 bases remaining between them. The CDR3 runs 15 residues. Time point indicated: cycle 4 day 1 (C4D1), after 6 weeks of nivolumab. Relapse was seen in all patients after autologous stem cell transplantation, and brentuximab vedotin exposure was variable.

This material consisted of peripheral blood mononuclear cells (PBMCs), taken before the fourth cycle of nivolumab. The TCR comes from a human donor with classical Hodgkin lymphoma. The chain is built from TRBV5-8 and TRBJ2-2; perhaps D is TRBD1 or TRBD2 (5 bases each). CDR3 sequence: CASSWRTLNTGELFF. CDR3 in DNA: TGTGCCAGCAGCTGGAGGACACTGAACACCGGGGAGCTGTTTTTT.